This T cell receptor (beta chain) was captured by sequencing in a study of beta chain features in type 1 diabetes. On this clone: Its antigen is undetermined.

CDR1 is SGDLS, CDR2 YYNGEE, per germline. This CDR3 contains 15 residues. J lost 5 bases, V lost 4 bases, and 5 bases had no gene match. Expressed TCRB transcripts were sequenced because the entire RNA isolate underwent reverse transcription. Method: immunoSEQ multiplex PCR; TCRdb's copy keeps in-frame clones and lacks some. The sample consists of 900,000 or so clones, roughly a sixth of them appearing once. Findings and caveats of the study: Significant though moderate, a shortening of TCRB CDR3s appeared in all four CD4+ subsets of Type 1 diabetes patients.

J is TRBJ2-1 and V is TRBV9; the match to TRBD2 covers 11 bases. This receptor was taken from a woman between 18 and 29 years old in good health. Sample: naive CD4+ T cells from blood. The CDR3 nucleotides read TGTGCCAGCAGCCCAATGGGACTAGCGGACAATGAGCAGTTCTTC. Translation gives CASSPMGLADNEQFF.